One and the same sample provided the 17 T cell receptor beta chains below, sequenced in a study of identifying expanded T cells in peripheral blood. Data came from immunoSEQ multiplex PCR; TCRdb stores just in-frame clones and leaves some out. The data hold about 85,000 clones, with 70% to 90% observed a single time. The sequencing input was blood. The receptors were sampled from a person aged 18-70 years in good health.

The chain employs TRBV29-1 and TRBJ2-3; D is unresolved. Germline V gives CDR1 SQVTM, CDR2 ANQGSEA. This CDR3 has 12 residues. V was trimmed by 4 bases and J by 4 bases, leaving 9 bases between them. CDR3 in amino acids: CSVVTDSDTQYF. The CDR3 bases are TGCAGCGTTGTGACCGATTCAGATACGCAGTATTTT.

This clone was found a few times. The V gene is TRBV5-1, the J gene TRBJ2-5; D unclear. Germline lookup yields CDR1 SGHRS and CDR2 YFSETQ. The CDR3 runs 13 residues. V was shortened by 0 bases and J by 1 base, with 4 bases between the two germline ends. CDR3 nucleotide sequence: TGCGCCAGCAGCTTGGACTTCCAAGAGACCCAGTACTTC. Translation gives CASSLDFQETQYF.

This sequence joins TRBV7-2 and TRBJ1-5, with D unresolved. The CDR3 runs to 13 residues. The V and J ends lost 0 bases and 5 bases respectively, with 5 bases between them. The germline V gene has CDR1 SGHTA and CDR2 FQGNSA. CDR3 coding DNA: TGTGCCAGCAGCTTAGCGCTCGATCAGCCCCAGCATTTT. Its protein is CASSLALDQPQHF.

The chain is built from TRBV9 and TRBJ2-7, with TRBD2 matching over 7 bases. The CDR3 is 14 amino acids. V dropped 0 bases and J dropped 2; count of bases not matched to a gene: 2. CDR1 is SGDLS and CDR2 is YYNGEE in the germline V gene. The CDR3 sequence is CASSVGDYTYEQYF. The CDR3 nucleotides read TGTGCCAGCAGCGTAGGGGACTACACCTACGAGCAGTACTTC.

The chain has TRBV19 and TRBJ1-4; D is undetermined. Germline V gives CDR1 LNHDA, CDR2 SQIVND (reference sequence). The CDR3 runs to 14 residues. Between the trimmed V and J ends, which lost 3 bases and 1 base, there was a span of 6 bases. CDR3 protein: CASSIPRTNEKLFF. The CDR3 DNA reads as TGTGCCAGTAGTATCCCCAGAACTAATGAAAAACTGTTTTTT.

The chain links TRBV6-5 to TRBJ2-1, with 7 bases aligning to TRBD2. Per the germline V gene, CDR1 is MNHEY and CDR2 is SVGAGI. The CDR3 has 14 amino acids. With V trimmed by 6 bases and J by 4 bases, 6 bases remained unmatched. The CDR3 DNA reads TGTGCCAGCAGAACCGGGACTAAGTACAATGAGCAGTTCTTC. Its translation: CASRTGTKYNEQFF.

The chain couples TRBV28 to TRBJ2-1; 7 positions agree with TRBD1. The CDR3 is 16 residues long. Germline V gene data show CDR1 as MDHEN and CDR2 as SYDVKM. Germline trimming cut 4 bases from V and 6 bases from J; bases unmatched to any gene: 12. The CDR3 spells CASSSPTHRGTNEQFF. In DNA form, the CDR3 reads TGTGCCAGCAGTTCACCCACACACAGGGGAACCAATGAGCAGTTCTTC. Full variable domain (rest looked up from reference TRBV28 and TRBJ2-1): DVKVTQSSRYLVKRTGEKVFLECVQDMDHENMFWYRQDPGLGLRLIYFSYDVKMKEKGDIPEGYSVSREKKERFSLILESASTNQTSMYLCASSSPTHRGTNEQFFGPGTRLTVL.

The chain is built from TRBV19 and TRBJ1-4; D gene ambiguous. Germline V CDR1 and CDR2: LNHDA, SQIVND (reference sequence). This CDR3 spans 14 amino acids. With 7 bases removed from V and 2 bases from J, the gap between germline ends came to 11 bases. The CDR3 nucleotides read TGTGCCAGTAACCCCGGAGGGACTAATGAAAAACTGTTTTTT. Protein sequence: CASNPGGTNEKLFF.

This chain uses TRBV6-5 with TRBJ2-1, with TRBD2 matching over 7 bases. This CDR3 has 13 amino acids. The V segment lost 7 bases and the J segment 8 bases; nucleotides outside the gene matches: 8. From germline, CDR1 is MNHEY and CDR2 SVGAGI. The CDR3 DNA sequence: TGTGCCAGCACCCCGGGAGGATGGCATGAGCAGTTCTTC. Its translation: CASTPGGWHEQFF.

This chain uses TRBV29-1 with TRBJ1-2; the D gene is possibly TRBD1 (6 bases). The V end lost 3 bases, the J end lost 5 bases, and 10 bases lay between the germline ends. Looked up from germline, CDR1 is SQVTM and CDR2 is ANQGSEA. The CDR3 is 12 residues long. This CDR3 is CSVDRQEYGYTF. The CDR3 DNA reads TGCAGCGTTGATAGACAGGAGTATGGCTACACCTTC.

The chain uses TRBV5-8 and TRBJ2-5; 8 nucleotides match TRBD1. This CDR3 has 14 residues. CDR1 and CDR2 from the germline V gene are SGHTS and YDEGEE. V lost 4 bases to trimming and J lost 3 bases; unmatched junction nucleotides: 5. Written as DNA, the CDR3 is TGTGCCAGCAGCCATGGGACAGGAAAAGAGACCCAGTACTTC. The encoded protein is CASSHGTGKETQYF.

The V gene is TRBV7-2, the J gene TRBJ2-7, with TRBD2 matching over 8 bases. The length of the CDR3 is 15 residues. Per germline, CDR1 SGHTA and CDR2 FQGNSA. V shed 1 base and J 4 bases; nucleotides not matched to a gene: 6. The CDR3 coding sequence is TGTGCCAGCAGCTTAGTAGGTAGCGGGGCTTACGAGCAGTACTTC. This sequence encodes CASSLVGSGAYEQYF.

The chain couples TRBV5-1 to TRBJ1-2, with 8 bases that match TRBD1. The germline V gene has CDR1 SGHRS and CDR2 YFSETQ. Germline trimming cut 4 bases from V and 6 bases from J; bases unmatched to any gene: 5. The CDR3 spans 13 residues. For the CDR3, the DNA is TGCGCCAGCAGCGGACGGACAGGGAATGGCTACACCTTC. This codes for CASSGRTGNGYTF.

This clone was picked up a small number of times. This chain links TRBV4-2 with TRBJ2-3, with a possible D match to TRBD1 (6 bases). The CDR3 length is 17 residues. The V end lost 2 bases, the J end lost 3 bases, and 18 bases lay between the germline ends. The V gene's germline CDR1 is LGHNA and CDR2 YNFKEQ. This chain's CDR3 is CASSQSVPGDGTDTQYF. DNA of the CDR3: TGTGCCAGCAGCCAATCCGTACCAGGGGATGGGACAGATACGCAGTATTTT.

The chain couples TRBV18 to TRBJ1-1; D is ambiguous. CDR3 size: 13 residues. Germline assignment: CDR1 KGHSH and CDR2 LQKENI. The V end lost 6 bases, the J end lost 0 bases, and 8 bases lay between the germline ends. DNA of the CDR3: TGTGCCAGCTCTTCCATTCTGAACACTGAAGCTTTCTTT. It translates to CASSSILNTEAFF.

CDR3 bases: TGTGCCAGCCGTCCGGGGACAGACACAGATACGCAGTATTTT. Protein: CASRPGTDTDTQYF. The chain couples TRBV18 to TRBJ2-3; 7 bases are a match to TRBD1. The germline gives CDR1 KGHSH, CDR2 LQKENI. V shed 8 bases, J shed 2 bases, and the junction held 7 bases outside the gene matches. The CDR3 is 14 amino acids.

The chain carries TRBV14 and TRBJ2-3; 10 bases line up with TRBD2. The germline V gene has CDR1 SGHDN and CDR2 FVKESK. Trimming took 0 bases from V and 5 from J; bases not matched to a gene: 5. The CDR3 is made up of 16 amino acids. The chain's CDR3 is CASSQDLLAGGDTQYF. The DNA for the CDR3 is TGTGCCAGCAGCCAAGATCTGTTAGCGGGGGGAGATACGCAGTATTTT.